The source of this T cell receptor beta chain is a study of T cell responses to AZD1222 COVID-19 vaccine. Second-dose recipients at about 4 or about 12 weeks were treated as one pooled group. The study's findings and limits: Females made up more of the donors, who were largely white British, and clonal diversity may have come out too low.

Here immunoSEQ multiplex PCR was the method, and the copy in TCRdb shows in-frame clones only, minus some. Among some 69,000 clones listed, roughly 80% were seen once. This clone was detected only a few times. The antigen remains unidentified. Germline CDR1 and CDR2: SNHLY and FYNNEI. The CDR3 sequence is 12 residues long. The ends lost 9 bases at V and 4 bases at J; junction bases unmatched: 2. This clonotype was obtained from an adult who received the AZD1222 COVID-19 vaccine. The source material was peripheral blood, sampled 28 days after the second AZD1222 dose. The V gene is TRBV2, the J gene TRBJ1-2; 10 nucleotides agree with TRBD1. CDR3 amino acids: CASGDRGYGYTF. DNA for the CDR3: TGTGCCAGTGGGGACAGGGGCTATGGCTACACCTTC.